Given below is one T cell receptor (beta chain) in context. Its antigen is still unknown. The sample belongs to a study of CD8 T cells in Susac syndrome. Study-wide results and limits: By the study's own acknowledgment, its TCR sequencing and HLA analysis included relatively few individuals.

FACS enriched CD8+ TEMRA cells, while bulk CD8+ and CD4+ were negatively isolated. CDR1 is SQVTM, CDR2 ANQGSEA, per germline. The ends were cut back, 5 bases at V and 0 bases at J, with 13 bases in the middle. This CDR3 spans 14 amino acids. An amount of RNA that ranged from roughly 0.5 to 1 ug was reverse transcribed with random hexamers. It was immunoSEQ multiplex PCR that amplified TCR beta CDR3 across 54 Vbeta and 13 Jbeta. TCRdb fed the immunoSEQ multiplex PCR reads into MiXCR, producing one record per CDR3 protein. The sample lists about 150,000 distinct CDR3 sequences, roughly 94% occurring once.

The TCR originated in a human donor in good health. The sample consisted of CD4+ T cells from PBMCs. This sequence joins TRBV29-1 and TRBJ1-2; the D gene is possibly TRBD1 (6 bases). The CDR3 DNA reads TGCAGCGTTTTAGGGACAAGACCTAACTATGGCTACACCTTC. Its protein product is CSVLGTRPNYGYTF.